This is a list of T cell receptor beta chains from one sample in a study of T-cell reconstitution after alpha-beta-depleted transplantation in children. TCRdb passed the PCR reads through MiXCR, listing each CDR3 protein once. The data show hundreds of thousands of distinct CDR3 sequences, over 10% seen once. Sequenced here: PBMCs, mostly from graft donor cells, sampled 360 days after TCRalphabeta/CD19-depleted stem cell transplant. These receptors were collected from a male patient aged 5 to 17 who had a stem cell transplant for acute myeloid leukemia, so the T cells may come from the graft donor. The CDR3 runs from the conserved cysteine through the conserved F or W. D genes are given only for firm matches. Part of the rows lack a size; the others show once, few, many or a class for expanded clones.

few	TRBV4-3	TRBJ2-7	TRBD1	CASSQDRTGTYEQYF	TGCGCCAGCAGCCAAGATCGGACAGGGACCTACGAGCAGTACTTC
few	TRBV6-1	TRBJ2-3	NA	CASSGKGFPADTQYF	TGTGCCAGCAGCGGGAAGGGGTTTCCCGCAGATACGCAGTATTTT
NA	TRBV6-6	TRBJ2-1	NA	CATQSQGNEQFF	TGTGCCACCCAATCCCAAGGCAATGAGCAGTTCTTC
NA	TRBV12-3/TRBV12-4	TRBJ2-1	NA	CASATGKSSEQFF	TGTGCCAGCGCAACAGGGAAGTCGAGTGAGCAGTTCTTC
NA	TRBV20-1	TRBJ2-4	NA	CSASAGSGRNIQYF	TGCAGTGCCTCAGCCGGTTCAGGGCGAAACATTCAGTACTTC
many	TRBV3-1	TRBJ2-6	NA	CASSLYKSGANVLTF	TGTGCCAGCAGCCTCTACAAATCTGGGGCCAACGTCCTGACTTTC
NA	TRBV4-2	TRBJ2-7	NA	CASSQEMGGEHVWSYEQYF	TGTGCCAGCAGCCAAGAGATGGGGGGAGAACATGTTTGGTCCTACGAGCAGTACTTC
few	TRBV29-1	TRBJ2-3	NA	CSVMGRGTDTQYF	TGCAGCGTTATGGGAAGAGGCACAGATACGCAGTATTTT
NA	TRBV12-3/TRBV12-4	TRBJ2-7	TRBD1	CASTKGASGLLSSYEQYF	TGTGCCAGCACTAAGGGGGCTTCTGGCCTCCTAAGCTCCTACGAGCAGTACTTC
many	TRBV28	TRBJ2-7	TRBD1	CASSLWRGQRGYEQYF	TGTGCCAGCAGTTTATGGAGGGGACAGAGAGGCTACGAGCAGTACTTC
NA	TRBV7-9	TRBJ2-1	TRBD1	CASSLSQGFYNEQFF	TGTGCCAGCAGCTTATCACAGGGGTTCTACAATGAGCAGTTCTTC
few	TRBV4-2	TRBJ2-3	NA	CASSQGLSGTFTDTQYF	TGTGCCAGCAGCCAGGGGCTAAGCGGAACCTTCACAGATACGCAGTATTTT
many	TRBV5-1	TRBJ2-7	NA	CASSLDRVYEQYF	TGCGCCAGCAGCTTGGACCGGGTCTACGAGCAGTACTTC
many	TRBV5-1	TRBJ2-3	NA	CASSFPTGITDTQYF	TGCGCCAGCAGCTTTCCCACAGGGATCACAGATACGCAGTATTTT
many	TRBV29-1	TRBJ2-7	NA	CSVEDRGGYEQYF	TGCAGCGTTGAAGACCGTGGAGGATACGAGCAGTACTTC
many	TRBV7-9	TRBJ2-7	NA	CASSPVAVLYEQYF	TGTGCCAGCAGCCCTGTAGCGGTTTTGTACGAGCAGTACTTC
NA	TRBV20-1	TRBJ1-5	TRBD1	CCAREFRGLMNNQPQHF	TGCTGTGCTAGAGAATTCAGGGGGCTTATGAATAATCAGCCCCAGCATTTT
NA	TRBV6-1	TRBJ2-5	TRBD2	CASNSLAGAVGQETQYF	TGTGCCAGCAACTCACTAGCGGGAGCGGTAGGACAAGAGACCCAGTACTTC
few	TRBV28	TRBJ1-5	NA	CASSLRGGTINQPQHF	TGTGCCAGCAGTTTACGAGGGGGTACTATCAATCAGCCCCAGCATTTT
few	TRBV29-1	TRBJ2-1	NA	CSVLPGTPYEQFF	TGCAGCGTCCTGCCCGGGACTCCATATGAGCAGTTCTTC
NA	TRBV18	TRBJ1-1	NA	CASSPLGAQGEAFF	TGTGCCAGCTCGCCGCTGGGGGCCCAGGGTGAAGCTTTCTTT
NA	TRBV19	TRBJ2-2	TRBD2	CASSTLAGGWTGELFF	TGTGCCAGTAGTACACTAGCGGGAGGTTGGACCGGGGAGCTGTTTTTT
many	TRBV15	TRBJ2-7	TRBD1	CATSARTGLYEQYF	TGTGCCACCAGCGCCCGGACAGGGTTGTACGAGCAGTACTTC
many	TRBV12-3/TRBV12-4	TRBJ2-3	NA	CASSFVGVGTDTQYF	TGTGCCAGCAGTTTTGTTGGAGTCGGAACAGATACGCAGTATTTT
many	TRBV29-1	TRBJ2-7	TRBD2	CSVEGTSGSGLSYEQYF	TGCAGCGTTGAAGGTACTAGCGGGTCAGGGTTATCCTACGAGCAGTACTTC
NA	TRBV7-9	TRBJ1-1	NA	CASSRLGPVNTEAFF	TGTGCCAGCAGCAGGCTAGGACCGGTGAACACTGAAGCTTTCTTT
few	TRBV28	TRBJ2-3	NA	CASSFPRLEGTDTQYF	TGTGCCAGCAGTTTCCCGCGACTAGAAGGAACAGATACGCAGTATTTT
few	TRBV29-1	TRBJ2-7	TRBD1	CSVGRGQGAREQYF	TGCAGCGTTGGCCGAGGACAGGGGGCGCGAGAGCAGTACTTC
few	TRBV28	TRBJ1-2	NA	CASSFKPLAYGYTF	TGTGCCAGCAGTTTCAAGCCCTTGGCGTATGGCTACACCTTC
many	TRBV2	TRBJ2-7	TRBD2	CASSPGLAPPSSYEQYF	TGTGCCAGCAGCCCGGGACTAGCGCCTCCGTCCTCCTACGAGCAGTACTTC
NA	TRBV7-9	TRBJ2-3	NA	CASSQTGWVDTQYF	TGTGCCAGCAGCCAAACGGGATGGGTTGATACGCAGTATTTT
NA	TRBV6-6	TRBJ1-1	NA	CASSATDRAEAFF	TGTGCCAGCAGTGCCACCGACAGAGCTGAAGCTTTCTTT
many	TRBV28	TRBJ2-1	NA	CASSLLLGGMYNEQFF	TGTGCCAGCAGTTTACTGCTCGGCGGGATGTACAATGAGCAGTTCTTC
few	TRBV29-1	TRBJ2-4	TRBD2	CSVEGGGKNIQYF	TGCAGCGTTGAAGGCGGGGGCAAAAACATTCAGTACTTC
few	TRBV20-1	TRBJ2-3	TRBD2	CSVSGLAGDSTDTQYF	TGCAGTGTCAGTGGTCTAGCGGGGGATAGCACAGATACGCAGTATTTT
NA	TRBV20-1	TRBJ2-1	NA	CSAVRRDLSYNEQFF	TGCAGTGCTGTGCGGAGGGATTTGTCCTACAATGAGCAGTTCTTC
few	TRBV7-6	TRBJ2-3	NA	CASSLVSVSDTQYF	TGTGCCAGCAGCTTAGTTAGTGTCTCGGATACGCAGTATTTT
NA	TRBV7-9	TRBJ2-1	TRBD2	CASSLGSGLVSYNEQFF	TGTGCCAGCAGCTTAGGCTCGGGACTAGTTTCCTACAATGAGCAGTTCTTC
few	TRBV3-1	TRBJ1-1	TRBD1	CASSHRQGTEAFF	TGTGCCAGCAGCCACAGACAGGGAACTGAAGCTTTCTTT
many	TRBV6-2/TRBV6-3	TRBJ2-7	TRBD2	CASSSLLLAGAYEQYF	TGTGCCAGCAGTAGCCTGCTACTAGCGGGAGCCTACGAGCAGTACTTC
many	TRBV7-2	TRBJ2-7	NA	CASSLVWGPTYEQYF	TGTGCCAGCAGCTTAGTATGGGGGCCGACCTACGAGCAGTACTTC
few	TRBV20-1	TRBJ1-1	NA	CSASIWGDTEAFF	TGCAGTGCTAGCATATGGGGGGACACTGAAGCTTTCTTT
NA	TRBV6-4	TRBJ2-1	NA	CASSTKKSSYNEQFF	TGTGCCAGCAGTACGAAAAAAAGCTCCTACAATGAGCAGTTCTTC
many	TRBV29-1	TRBJ2-2	NA	CSGLGPGTGELFF	TGCAGCGGACTAGGCCCGGGCACCGGGGAGCTGTTTTTT
few	TRBV28	TRBJ1-3	NA	CASSLWVTDGNTIYF	TGTGCCAGCAGTTTATGGGTGACAGATGGAAACACCATATATTTT
NA	TRBV4-3	TRBJ2-7	NA	CASSQAPYYEQYF	TGCGCCAGCAGCCAGGCCCCATACTACGAGCAGTACTTC
NA	TRBV9	TRBJ2-1	TRBD2	CASSPRLAGGPPDEQFF	TGTGCCAGCAGCCCGAGACTAGCGGGAGGGCCTCCTGATGAGCAGTTCTTC
many	TRBV29-1	TRBJ2-3	NA	CSVVGRGTDTQYF	TGCAGCGTTGTCGGGAGAGGCACAGATACGCAGTATTTT
few	TRBV27	TRBJ2-2	TRBD2	CASSSQATSGGELFF	TGTGCCAGCAGTTCCCAAGCTACTAGCGGGGGGGAGCTGTTTTTT
many	TRBV5-1	TRBJ2-1	NA	CASSFGRDIANNEQFF	TGCGCCAGCAGCTTTGGCCGGGACATAGCTAACAATGAGCAGTTCTTC
many	TRBV7-3	TRBJ1-1	NA	CASSLYRGGNTEAFF	TGTGCCAGCAGCTTGTACAGAGGGGGAAACACTGAAGCTTTCTTT
NA	TRBV28	TRBJ2-7	TRBD1	CASSPRDRLPEQYF	TGTGCCAGCAGTCCCCGGGACAGGCTCCCGGAGCAGTACTTC
NA	TRBV21-1	TRBJ2-7	NA	CASSPSGTGFLEQYF	TGTGCCAGCAGCCCCAGCGGGACAGGGTTTCTCGAGCAGTACTTC